The rows below give T cell receptor beta chains drawn from one sample of a study of blood T cell repertoires in COVID-19. Here immunoSEQ multiplex PCR was the method, and the copy in TCRdb shows in-frame clones only, minus some. The sample has roughly 300,000 clones, more than 80% seen once. Sequences were obtained from PBMCs or T cells enriched from blood (not recorded which). These receptors were obtained from a woman in her twenties or thirties who had recovered from COVID-19. The CDR3 runs from the conserved cysteine through the conserved F or W. Fields, in order: D gene, V gene, clone size, J gene, CDR3 protein, CDR3 DNA. The D gene is left open where the match is weak. Some rows mark clone size as missing; the rest say once, few, many or name a class of expanded clone.

TRBD1,TRBV11-1,.,TRBJ2-7,CASSLGTGSSYEQYF,TGTGCCAGCAGCTTAGGGACAGGGAGCTCCTACGAGCAGTACTTC
.,TRBV7-3,.,TRBJ2-1,CASSLNPGTDRSSYNEQFF,TGTGCCAGCAGCTTAAACCCCGGGACTGACCGCAGCTCCTACAATGAGCAGTTCTTC
.,TRBV11-2,.,TRBJ1-1,CASSPASVEAFF,TGTGCCAGCAGCCCCGCTAGCGTTGAAGCTTTCTTT
.,TRBV18,.,TRBJ1-3,CASSRGESYNTIYF,TGTGCCAGCTCACGTGGAGAGAGCTACAACACCATATATTTT
TRBD1,TRBV13,.,TRBJ2-7,CASSSGGDRGYEQYF,TGTGCCAGCAGCTCTGGTGGGGACAGGGGCTACGAGCAGTACTTC
TRBD1,TRBV29-1,.,TRBJ2-7,CSVEWDSSYEQYF,TGCAGCGTTGAATGGGACAGTTCCTACGAGCAGTACTTC
TRBD2,TRBV24-1,.,TRBJ2-1,CATGGMAGLASYNEQFF,TGTGCCACCGGGGGGATGGCGGGACTAGCATCCTACAATGAGCAGTTCTTC
.,TRBV6-2/TRBV6-3,.,TRBJ2-1,CASSYASGNEQFF,TGTGCCAGCAGTTACGCCAGCGGGAATGAGCAGTTCTTC
TRBD2,TRBV27,.,TRBJ2-7,CASSPYSSGTTYYEQYF,TGTGCCAGCAGTCCCTACTCTTCCGGGACTACGTACTACGAGCAGTACTTC
TRBD1,TRBV19,.,TRBJ2-1,CASSQGVGLYNEQFF,TGTGCCAGTAGCCAGGGGGTCGGTCTCTACAATGAGCAGTTCTTC
TRBD2,TRBV18,.,TRBJ2-1,CASSPQGRENEQFF,TGTGCCAGCTCACCACAGGGGCGGGAGAATGAGCAGTTCTTC
.,TRBV19,.,TRBJ2-5,CASSPQGWGETQYF,TGTGCCAGTAGTCCCCAGGGTTGGGGAGAGACCCAGTACTTC
TRBD1,TRBV6-5,.,TRBJ2-2,CASRKGGDTGELFF,TGTGCCAGCAGGAAAGGGGGCGACACCGGGGAGCTGTTTTTT
TRBD2,TRBV5-4,.,TRBJ2-5,CASSSGTSGFVGETQYF,TGTGCCAGCAGCTCCGGGACTAGCGGGTTCGTGGGAGAGACCCAGTACTTC
TRBD1,TRBV30,.,TRBJ2-3,CAWSVQTGGTDTQYF,TGTGCCTGGAGTGTACAGACAGGGGGCACAGATACGCAGTATTTT
TRBD1,TRBV7-2,few,TRBJ2-2,CASESTGGDTGELFF,TGTGCCAGCGAATCGACAGGGGGCGATACCGGGGAGCTGTTTTTT
TRBD1,TRBV28,.,TRBJ1-5,CASSPQGQGNQPQHF,TGTGCCAGCAGTCCCCAAGGACAGGGCAATCAGCCCCAGCATTTT
.,TRBV7-2,.,TRBJ1-1,CASSLARGGTEAFF,TGTGCCAGCAGCTTAGCCAGGGGTGGTACTGAAGCTTTCTTT
.,TRBV18,.,TRBJ2-3,CASSPRDGTSTDTQYF,TGTGCCAGCTCACCACGGGACGGGACTAGCACAGATACGCAGTATTTT
TRBD2,TRBV7-9,few,TRBJ2-1,CASSLEGLAGPYNEQFF,TGTGCCAGCAGCTTAGAAGGCCTAGCGGGGCCCTACAATGAGCAGTTCTTC
.,TRBV28,.,TRBJ1-6,CASSSFGGASDSPLHF,TGTGCCAGCTCCTCGTTCGGGGGGGCCTCAGATTCACCCCTCCACTTT
TRBD2,TRBV5-6,.,TRBJ2-5,CASSLNRLAGGALQETQYF,TGTGCCAGCAGCTTGAACCGACTAGCGGGAGGTGCCCTCCAAGAGACCCAGTACTTC
TRBD2,TRBV2,.,TRBJ2-3,CASSERLAGGEADTQYF,TGTGCCAGCAGTGAAAGGCTAGCGGGAGGTGAGGCAGATACGCAGTATTTT
.,TRBV18,.,TRBJ1-1,CASSPPSLQHTEAFF,TGTGCCAGCTCACCACCGAGTTTGCAACACACTGAAGCTTTCTTT
.,TRBV28,.,TRBJ2-7,CASSLSGQVYEQYF,TGTGCCAGCAGTTTATCTGGACAAGTCTACGAGCAGTACTTC
TRBD2,TRBV20-1,.,TRBJ2-5,CSASVSGREAYQETQYF,TGCAGTGCTAGTGTTAGCGGGAGGGAGGCGTACCAAGAGACCCAGTACTTC
TRBD1,TRBV24-1,.,TRBJ1-5,CAIQGQGQPQHF,TGTGCCATACAGGGGCAGGGTCAGCCCCAGCATTTT
TRBD1,TRBV7-8,.,TRBJ2-1,CASSLGVRAGGLNEQFF,TGTGCCAGCAGCTTAGGGGTTAGGGCAGGGGGCTTAAATGAGCAGTTCTTC
.,TRBV7-8,.,TRBJ1-5,CASSFNRNSNQPQHF,TGTGCCAGCAGCTTCAACAGAAATAGCAATCAGCCCCAGCATTTT
TRBD2,TRBV7-8,.,TRBJ2-1,CASSSLIAGVNHNEQFF,TGTGCCAGCAGCTCCTTAATAGCGGGAGTGAACCACAATGAGCAGTTCTTC
.,TRBV19,once,TRBJ1-1,CASSTRTVLTEAFF,TGTGCCAGTAGTACTCGGACAGTACTCACTGAAGCTTTCTTT
.,TRBV11-2,.,TRBJ1-1,CASSLQGSLQLWLNTEAFF,TGTGCCAGCAGCCTACAGGGATCATTACAGTTATGGCTGAACACTGAAGCTTTCTTT
TRBD1,TRBV19,.,TRBJ1-1,CASSSINRGGTEAFF,TGTGCCAGTAGTAGCATAAACAGGGGTGGCACTGAAGCTTTCTTT
.,TRBV2,.,TRBJ1-1,CASSENGGTAEAFF,TGTGCCAGCAGTGAAAATGGGGGGACCGCTGAAGCTTTCTTT
TRBD2,TRBV5-4,.,TRBJ2-2,CASSSGLVNTGELFF,TGTGCCAGCAGCTCGGGACTAGTAAACACCGGGGAGCTGTTTTTT
TRBD1,TRBV3-1/TRBV3-2,.,TRBJ2-7,CASSQGQNYEQYF,TGTGCCAGCAGCCAGGGACAGAACTACGAGCAGTACTTC
.,TRBV18,.,TRBJ2-3,CASSPIRSTDTQYF,TGTGCCAGCTCACCAATCAGAAGCACAGATACGCAGTATTTT
TRBD2,TRBV5-1,.,TRBJ2-4,CASSLAGGRGLRVKNIQYF,TGCGCCAGCAGCTTGGCCGGCGGGAGAGGATTGAGGGTCAAAAACATTCAGTACTTC
TRBD1,TRBV7-6,.,TRBJ2-3,CASSSGQGTDTQYF,TGTGCCAGCAGCTCAGGACAGGGCACAGATACGCAGTATTTT
.,TRBV5-1,once,TRBJ2-5,CASSPLLGAIQETQYF,TGCGCCAGCAGCCCTCTACTAGGCGCCATCCAAGAGACCCAGTACTTC
TRBD1,TRBV7-2,.,TRBJ2-1,CASSLRGQGYYEQFF,TGTGCCAGCAGCTTAAGGGGACAGGGATATTATGAGCAGTTCTTC
TRBD2,TRBV6-6,.,TRBJ2-7,CASSPLAGYYEQYF,TGTGCCAGCAGCCCGCTAGCGGGGTACTACGAGCAGTACTTC
TRBD1,TRBV9,.,TRBJ2-5,CASSPSTGAVETQYF,TGTGCCAGCAGCCCCTCGACAGGGGCGGTGGAGACCCAGTACTTC
.,TRBV10-3,few,TRBJ2-1,CAISAPGVEQFF,TGTGCCATCAGCGCCCCGGGTGTCGAGCAGTTCTTC
.,TRBV2,.,TRBJ1-1,CASSEAKDWRWEAFF,TGTGCCAGCAGTGAAGCAAAGGACTGGAGATGGGAGGCTTTCTTT
TRBD2,TRBV6-2/TRBV6-3,.,TRBJ2-2,CASSPGGAYTGELFF,TGTGCCAGCAGCCCCGGGGGGGCGTACACCGGGGAGCTGTTTTTT
TRBD2,TRBV7-8,few,TRBJ2-7,CASSLEASGAYEQYF,TGTGCCAGCAGCTTAGAAGCTAGCGGGGCCTACGAGCAGTACTTC
TRBD2,TRBV11-2,.,TRBJ2-7,CASSPRLAGGTTYEQYF,TGTGCCAGCAGCCCAAGACTAGCGGGAGGGACTACCTACGAGCAGTACTTC
TRBD1,TRBV6-5,.,TRBJ1-4,CASSSGTGREKLFF,TGTGCCAGCAGTTCCGGGACAGGCAGGGAAAAACTGTTTTTT
TRBD1,TRBV28,.,TRBJ1-3,CASSIYRGSIYF,TGTGCCAGCAGCATATACAGGGGGTCCATATATTTT
TRBD2,TRBV27,.,TRBJ2-7,CASSKKGGLSGRAAPSYEQYF,TGTGCCAGCAGCAAAAAGGGGGGCCTTAGCGGGAGGGCCGCCCCCTCCTACGAGCAGTACTTC
.,TRBV27,once,TRBJ2-2,CASNRAGGTGELFF,TGTGCCAGCAATAGGGCAGGGGGGACCGGGGAGCTGTTTTTT
TRBD1,TRBV27,.,TRBJ1-2,CASRTLGQGGSGDGYTF,TGTGCCAGCCGCACTCTGGGACAGGGAGGCAGTGGCGATGGCTACACCTTC
TRBD1,TRBV7-2,.,TRBJ2-1,CASSLTGTGTFNEQFF,TGTGCCAGCAGCCTTACCGGGACAGGGACGTTCAATGAGCAGTTCTTC
TRBD1,TRBV7-9,.,TRBJ1-1,CASSYQQGLNTEAFF,TGTGCCAGCAGCTATCAACAGGGGCTGAACACTGAAGCTTTCTTT
TRBD1,TRBV11-2,.,TRBJ2-4,CASSPITGDQNIQYF,TGTGCCAGCAGCCCCATTACAGGGGATCAAAACATTCAGTACTTC
.,TRBV5-1,.,TRBJ2-1,CASSPDGEYNEQFF,TGCGCCAGCAGCCCTGACGGAGAATACAATGAGCAGTTCTTC
.,TRBV6-5,.,TRBJ2-7,CASKASNPEQYF,TGTGCCAGCAAAGCTTCCAATCCCGAGCAGTACTTC
.,TRBV15,once,TRBJ1-5,CATSRATGTNQPQHF,TGTGCCACCAGCAGAGCAACAGGTACAAATCAGCCCCAGCATTTT